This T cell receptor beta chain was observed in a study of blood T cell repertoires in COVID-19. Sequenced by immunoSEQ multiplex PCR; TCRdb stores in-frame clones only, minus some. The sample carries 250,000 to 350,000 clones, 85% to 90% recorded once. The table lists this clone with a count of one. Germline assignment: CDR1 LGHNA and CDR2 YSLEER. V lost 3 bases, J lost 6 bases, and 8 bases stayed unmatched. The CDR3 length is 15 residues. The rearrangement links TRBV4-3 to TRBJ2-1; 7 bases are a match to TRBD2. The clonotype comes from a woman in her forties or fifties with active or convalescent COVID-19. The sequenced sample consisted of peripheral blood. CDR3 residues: CASSQIGLDLNEQFF. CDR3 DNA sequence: TGCGCCAGCAGCCAGATAGGACTAGACCTCAATGAGCAGTTCTTC.